This passage covers 12 T cell receptor beta chains from one sample sequenced in a study of T-cell reconstitution after alpha-beta-depleted transplantation in children. The library targeted TCRbeta and was prepared with unique molecular identifiers. A single record per CDR3 protein comes from TCRdb applying MiXCR to the PCR reads. The sample yields approximately 240,000 distinct CDR3 sequences, roughly 9% seen once. The sequencing here drew on PBMCs from the stem cell graft donor, taken from the stem cell graft. The receptors here all came from a human donor who donated a stem cell graft to a child with acute lymphoblastic leukemia.

This clonotype was detected ten times or more. CDR3 residues: CASSHGQGTDTQYF. Here the CDR3 DNA reads TGCGCCAGCAGCCACGGACAGGGTACAGATACGCAGTATTTT. This sequence joins TRBV4-3 and TRBJ2-3; TRBD1 matches at 8 bases. Germline values: CDR1 LGHNA, CDR2 YSLEER. The junction had 2 bases not matched to a gene; V was cut back by 3 bases and J by 3 bases. The CDR3 sequence is 14 residues long.

Of note for this clonotype: A single base separates this from a much larger clone, so it may be a read error. The rearrangement links TRBV24-1 to TRBJ2-3, with unresolved D. The germline gives CDR1 KGHDR, CDR2 SFDVKD. There are 12 residues in the CDR3. The CDR3 region has the DNA TGTTCCACCAGTGATCTCCCAGATACGCAGTATTTT. It translates to CSTSDLPDTQYF.

V gene TRBV4-3 combines with J gene TRBJ2-7; a weak D match, TRBD1 (5 bases). This CDR3 contains 15 residues. The ends were cut back, 0 bases at V and 0 bases at J, with 9 bases in the middle. CDR1 and CDR2 (germline): LGHNA, YSLEER. The CDR3 protein is CASSQDSGNSYEQYF. CDR3 coding DNA: TGCGCCAGCAGCCAAGATTCAGGGAACTCCTACGAGCAGTACTTC.

The chain links TRBV12-3 or TRBV12-4 to TRBJ2-6; unclear D gene. The CDR3 consists of 13 residues. The ends were cut back, 7 bases at V and 1 base at J, with 5 bases in the middle. Written as DNA, the CDR3 is TGTGCCAGCATGGAGTCTGGGGCCAACGTCCTGACTTTC. This encodes CASMESGANVLTF.

In this sample, this clonotype turned up a few times. This chain joins TRBV11-2 and TRBJ2-7; 9 bases are shared with TRBD1. Trimming took 5 bases from V and 4 from J; bases not matched to a gene: 9. This CDR3 region has 15 residues. Germline lookup yields CDR1 SGHAT and CDR2 FQNNGV. The chain's CDR3 is CASSHGTGTEYEQYF. The CDR3 DNA sequence: TGTGCCAGCAGCCATGGGACAGGGACGGAATACGAGCAGTACTTC.

The chain couples TRBV27 to TRBJ2-7; 9 bases map to TRBD1. V lost 5 bases to trimming and J lost 2 bases; unmatched junction nucleotides: 7. The CDR3 consists of 15 residues. Germline-derived CDR1 and CDR2 are MNHEY and SMNVEV (reference sequence). The CDR3 protein is CASSPQDRGAYEQYF. The CDR3, as DNA: TGTGCCAGCAGTCCTCAGGACAGGGGCGCCTACGAGCAGTACTTC.

There are many counts of this clonotype. The genes are TRBV2 and TRBJ2-5; TRBD1 matches 8 bases. The CDR3 totals 14 residues. CDR1 is SNHLY and CDR2 is FYNNEI in the germline V gene. J lost 5 bases, V lost 6 bases, and 8 bases had no gene match. CDR3 sequence reads: CASRYSRQGETQYF. CDR3 nucleotides: TGTGCCAGCAGGTATTCGCGACAGGGGGAGACCCAGTACTTC.

This clonotype was seen a handful of times. The V and J genes are TRBV11-2 and TRBJ1-6; the D is unclear. V was pared by 2 bases and J by 5 bases, with 10 bases between. Germline-derived CDR1 and CDR2 are SGHAT and FQNNGV. The CDR3 has 15 amino acids. The CDR3 DNA sequence: TGTGCCAGCAGCTTATCTGGGAACGATAATTCACCCCTCCACTTT. It translates to CASSLSGNDNSPLHF.

The CDR3 bases are TGTGCCAGCAGTTCTGGGTCTGGGTTTTATGGCTACACCTTC. The encoded protein is CASSSGSGFYGYTF. The V gene is TRBV28, the J gene TRBJ1-2, with D unclear. Germline-derived CDR1 and CDR2 are MDHEN and SYDVKM. The CDR3 runs 14 residues. The V gene lost 4 bases and the J gene lost 5 bases, with 14 bases spanning the gap.

This clonotype turned up a few times. This chain connects TRBV5-5 to TRBJ1-1, with 11 bases that match TRBD1. This CDR3 spans 13 amino acids. Germline V gene sequence: CDR1 SGHKS, CDR2 YYEKEE (reference sequence). After removal of 6 bases from V and 5 bases from J, the junction contained 3 bases not matched to a gene. The CDR3 loop is CASNGQGATEAFF. DNA for the CDR3: TGTGCCAGCAACGGACAGGGGGCTACTGAAGCTTTCTTT.

This clonotype was detected ten times or more. This chain uses TRBV7-2 with TRBJ2-2; tentative D call: TRBD2 (7 bases). Germline CDR1 SGHTA, CDR2 FQGNSA. This CDR3 contains 15 residues. Trimming took off 5 bases at V and 4 bases at J, with 14 bases between the two ends. The CDR3 sequence is CASSAPGGLTGELFF. CDR3 nucleotides: TGTGCCAGCAGCGCCCCGGGGGGCCTCACCGGGGAGCTGTTTTTT. The full variable domain, with the rest looked up from reference TRBV7-2 and TRBJ2-2, is GAGVSQSPSNKVTEKGKDVELRCDPISGHTALYWYRQSLGQGLEFLIYFQGNSAPDKSGLPSDRFSAERTGGSVSTLTIQRTQQEDSAVYLCASSAPGGLTGELFFGEGSRLTVL.

The gene calls are TRBV12-3 or TRBV12-4 and TRBJ1-6; 10 nucleotides align to TRBD1. The CDR3 is 14 residues long. The V gene end was trimmed by 2 bases and the J gene end by 10 bases; junction bases not matched to a gene: 2. This CDR3 reads CASSLLGQGSPLHF. In DNA form, the CDR3 reads TGTGCCAGCAGTTTACTGGGACAGGGGTCACCCCTCCACTTT.